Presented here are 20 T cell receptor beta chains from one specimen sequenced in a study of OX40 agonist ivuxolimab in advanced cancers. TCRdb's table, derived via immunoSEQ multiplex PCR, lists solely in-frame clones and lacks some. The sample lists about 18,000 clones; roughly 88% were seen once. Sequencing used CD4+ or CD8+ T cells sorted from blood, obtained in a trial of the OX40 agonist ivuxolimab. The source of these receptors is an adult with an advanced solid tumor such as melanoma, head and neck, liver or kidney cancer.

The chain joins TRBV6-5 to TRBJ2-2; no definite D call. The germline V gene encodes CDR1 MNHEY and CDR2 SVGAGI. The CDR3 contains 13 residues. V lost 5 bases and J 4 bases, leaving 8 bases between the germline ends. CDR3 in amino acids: CASSGMGTGELFF. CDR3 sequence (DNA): TGTGCCAGCAGTGGTATGGGCACCGGGGAGCTGTTTTTT.

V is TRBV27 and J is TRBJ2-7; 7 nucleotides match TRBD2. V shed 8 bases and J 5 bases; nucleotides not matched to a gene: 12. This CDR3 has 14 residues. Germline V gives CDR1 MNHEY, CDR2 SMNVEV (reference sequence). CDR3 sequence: CASGTNIGFDEQYF. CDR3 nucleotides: TGTGCCAGCGGGACTAATATAGGGTTCGACGAGCAGTACTTC.

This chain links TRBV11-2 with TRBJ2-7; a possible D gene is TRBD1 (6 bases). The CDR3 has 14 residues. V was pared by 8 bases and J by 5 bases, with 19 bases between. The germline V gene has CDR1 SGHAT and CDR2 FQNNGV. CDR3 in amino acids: CASSDRLESHEQYF. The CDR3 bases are TGTGCCAGCTCCGACAGGCTAGAATCACACGAGCAGTACTTC.

In DNA form, the CDR3 reads TGTGCCAGCTCGGGACAGACCTATAATTCACCCCTCCACTTT. It specifies CASSGQTYNSPLHF. V usage is TRBV9 and J usage is TRBJ1-6; 7 nucleotides match TRBD1. This CDR3 has 14 amino acids. With V trimmed by 7 bases and J by 2 bases, 3 bases remained unmatched. Germline V gives CDR1 SGDLS, CDR2 YYNGEE.

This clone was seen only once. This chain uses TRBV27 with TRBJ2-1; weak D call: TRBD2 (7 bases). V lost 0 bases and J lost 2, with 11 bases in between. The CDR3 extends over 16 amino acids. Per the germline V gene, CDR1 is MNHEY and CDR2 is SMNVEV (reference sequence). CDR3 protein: CASSLSSGGPYNEQFF. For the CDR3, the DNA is TGTGCCAGCAGTTTATCGTCGGGGGGCCCCTACAATGAGCAGTTCTTC.

CDR3 sequence: CASSIRGSEAFF. As DNA, the CDR3 is TGTGCCAGTAGTATCCGGGGGTCTGAAGCTTTCTTT. The chain is built from TRBV19 and TRBJ1-1; tentatively, D is TRBD1 (5 bases). Germline V gives CDR1 LNHDA, CDR2 SQIVND (reference sequence). The V and J ends lost 3 bases and 6 bases respectively, with 8 bases between them. The CDR3 extends over 12 amino acids.

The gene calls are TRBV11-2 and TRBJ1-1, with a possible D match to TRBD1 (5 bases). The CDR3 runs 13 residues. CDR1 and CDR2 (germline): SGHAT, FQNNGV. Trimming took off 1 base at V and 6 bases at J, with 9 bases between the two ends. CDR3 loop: CASSLGTRAEAFF. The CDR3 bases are TGTGCCAGCAGCTTAGGGACACGGGCTGAAGCTTTCTTT.

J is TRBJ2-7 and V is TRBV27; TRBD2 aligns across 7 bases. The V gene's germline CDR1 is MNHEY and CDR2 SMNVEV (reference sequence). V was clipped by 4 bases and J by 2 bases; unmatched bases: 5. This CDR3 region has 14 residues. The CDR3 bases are TGTGCCAGCAGTTCGGTAGCGGGTGCCTACGAGCAGTACTTC. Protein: CASSSVAGAYEQYF.

CDR3 coding DNA: TGTGCCAGCAGCTTAAGGGGAGGGACAGGTTTTAGCTCCTACGAGCAGTACTTC. As protein: CASSLRGGTGFSSYEQYF. The rearrangement uses TRBV5-8 and TRBJ2-7, with D possibly being TRBD1 (8 bases). Looked up from germline, CDR1 is SGHTS and CDR2 is YDEGEE. Trimming took off 2 bases at V and 0 bases at J, with 21 bases between the two ends. The CDR3 loop spans 18 amino acids.

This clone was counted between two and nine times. The CDR3 DNA reads TGTGCCAGCAGTTCGGGCTATACGCAGTATTTT. Residues: CASSSGYTQYF. V and J are TRBV27 and TRBJ2-3; no firm D call. CDR3 size: 11 residues. Trimming pared 4 bases from V and 7 bases from J, leaving 6 bases between. Germline V gene lookup returns CDR1 MNHEY and CDR2 SMNVEV (reference sequence).

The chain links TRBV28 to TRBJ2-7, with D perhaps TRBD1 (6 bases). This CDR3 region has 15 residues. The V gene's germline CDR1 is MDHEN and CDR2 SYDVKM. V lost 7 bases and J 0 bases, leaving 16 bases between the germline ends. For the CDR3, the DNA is TGTGCCAGCAACATACCAGGGGCAGTCTCCTACGAGCAGTACTTC. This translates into CASNIPGAVSYEQYF.

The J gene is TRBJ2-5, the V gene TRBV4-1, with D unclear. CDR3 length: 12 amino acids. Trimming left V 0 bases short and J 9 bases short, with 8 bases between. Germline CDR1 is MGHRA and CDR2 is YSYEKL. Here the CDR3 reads CASSQEGRAQYF. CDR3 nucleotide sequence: TGCGCCAGCAGCCAAGAGGGCCGGGCCCAGTACTTC.

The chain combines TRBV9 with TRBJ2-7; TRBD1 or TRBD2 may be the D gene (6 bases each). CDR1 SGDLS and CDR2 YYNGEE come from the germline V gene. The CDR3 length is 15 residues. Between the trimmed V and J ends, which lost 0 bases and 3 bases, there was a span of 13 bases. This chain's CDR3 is CASSVGGAVNYEQYF. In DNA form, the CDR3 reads TGTGCCAGCAGCGTAGGGGGGGCGGTAAACTACGAGCAGTACTTC.

The CDR3 reads CASSYLAGNNEQFF. Written as DNA, the CDR3 is TGTGCCAGCAGTTACTTAGCGGGGAACAATGAGCAGTTCTTC. The chain links TRBV6-5 to TRBJ2-1, with 8 bases lining up with TRBD2. The CDR3 totals 14 residues. Trimming cost V 1 base and J 5 bases; bases outside gene matches: 1. Germline V gene data show CDR1 as MNHEY and CDR2 as SVGAGI.

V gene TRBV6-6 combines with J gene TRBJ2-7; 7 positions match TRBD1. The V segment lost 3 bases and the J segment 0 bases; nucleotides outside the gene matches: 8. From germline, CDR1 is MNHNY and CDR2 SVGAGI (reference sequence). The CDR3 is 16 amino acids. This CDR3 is CASSYLRTGSSYEQYF. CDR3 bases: TGTGCCAGCAGTTATCTCCGGACAGGTAGCTCCTACGAGCAGTACTTC.

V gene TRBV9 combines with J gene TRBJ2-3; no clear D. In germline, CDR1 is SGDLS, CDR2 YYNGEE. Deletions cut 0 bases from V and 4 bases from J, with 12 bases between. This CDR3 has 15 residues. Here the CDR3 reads CASSVGGVSADTQYF. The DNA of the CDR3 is TGTGCCAGCAGCGTAGGTGGGGTTTCCGCAGATACGCAGTATTTT. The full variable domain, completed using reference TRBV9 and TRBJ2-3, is DSGVTQTPKHLITATGQRVTLRCSPRSGDLSVYWYQQSLDQGLQFLIQYYNGEERAKGNILERFSAQQFPDLHSELNLSSLELGDSALYFCASSVGGVSADTQYFGPGTRLTVL.

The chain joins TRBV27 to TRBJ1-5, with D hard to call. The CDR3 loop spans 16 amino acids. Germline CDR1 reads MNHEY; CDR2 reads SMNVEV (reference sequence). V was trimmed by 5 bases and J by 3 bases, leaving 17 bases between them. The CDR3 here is CASSLLPPGPNQPQHF. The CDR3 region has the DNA TGTGCCAGCAGTCTATTACCTCCAGGACCCAATCAGCCCCAGCATTTT.

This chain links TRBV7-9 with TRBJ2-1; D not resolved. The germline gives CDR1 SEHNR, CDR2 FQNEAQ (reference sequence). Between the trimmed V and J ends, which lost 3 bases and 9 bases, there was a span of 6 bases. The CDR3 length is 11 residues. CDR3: CASSFEIEQFF. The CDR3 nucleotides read TGTGCCAGCAGCTTCGAAATTGAGCAGTTCTTC. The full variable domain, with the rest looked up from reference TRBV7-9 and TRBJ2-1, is DTGVSQNPRHKITKRGQNVTFRCDPISEHNRLYWYRQTLGQGPEFLTYFQNEAQLEKSRLLSDRFSAERPKGSFSTLEIQRTEQGDSAMYLCASSFEIEQFFGPGTRLTVL.

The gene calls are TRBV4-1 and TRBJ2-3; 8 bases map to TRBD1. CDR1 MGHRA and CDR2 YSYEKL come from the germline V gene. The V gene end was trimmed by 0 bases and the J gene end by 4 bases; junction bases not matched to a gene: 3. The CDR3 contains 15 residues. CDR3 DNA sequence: TGCGCCAGCAGCCAAGAAGGGACAGGCGCAGATACGCAGTATTTT. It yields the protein CASSQEGTGADTQYF.

The CDR3 region has the DNA TGTGCCAGCAGCCCCAAGTACCAAGAGACCCAGTACTTC. It yields the protein CASSPKYQETQYF. The genes are TRBV7-2 and TRBJ2-5; D remains ambiguous. Germline CDR1 SGHTA, CDR2 FQGNSA. This CDR3 is built from 13 residues. The ends were cut back, 5 bases at V and 0 bases at J, with 7 bases in the middle.